These 26 T cell receptor beta chains came from one sample sequenced in a study of blood T cells in healthy people across ages. A second roughly 6 to 12 cycle PCR used barcoded and J-beta primers. TCRdb analysed the 5' RACE reads with MiXCR anew, one entry per CDR3 protein. The data hold approximately 800,000 distinct CDR3 sequences, with about 48% observed a single time. Sequencing was performed on blood. All receptors derive from an elderly man in good health.

This clonotype has a handful of counts. The chain carries TRBV5-1 and TRBJ2-5; 8 bases are a match to TRBD2. CDR3 length: 16 residues. Germline loops: CDR1 SGHRS, CDR2 YFSETQ. V shed 3 bases, J shed 2 bases, and the junction held 9 bases outside the gene matches. CDR3 in DNA: TGCGCCAGCAGCTCGGGGGGGGTACCACAACAAGAGACCCAGTACTTC. Translating gives CASSSGGVPQQETQYF.

V and J are TRBV3-1 and TRBJ1-6, with D unclear. The germline V gene has CDR1 LGHDT and CDR2 YNNKEL (reference sequence). The CDR3 has 14 amino acids. Deletions cut 4 bases from V and 10 bases from J, with 14 bases between. This chain's CDR3 is CASSLKSGWSPLHF. CDR3 in DNA: TGTGCCAGCAGCCTAAAGAGCGGGTGGTCACCCCTCCACTTT.

This CDR3 is CASSLMGGIDTQYF. The DNA for the CDR3 is TGTGCCAGCAGCTTAATGGGGGGCATAGATACGCAGTATTTT. The gene calls are TRBV7-3 and TRBJ2-3; D is tentatively TRBD1 or TRBD2 (6 bases each). The CDR3 covers 14 residues. The V and J ends lost 1 base and 5 bases respectively, with 10 bases between them. Germline V gene data show CDR1 as SGHTA and CDR2 as FQGTGA.

The rearrangement joins TRBV11-2 to TRBJ1-2; 7 bases align to TRBD1. This CDR3 has 15 residues. Germline values: CDR1 SGHAT, CDR2 FQNNGV. The ends lost 1 base at V and 8 bases at J; junction bases unmatched: 10. CDR3: CASSLVDWQGGGYTF. CDR3 bases: TGTGCCAGCAGCTTAGTGGATTGGCAGGGGGGCGGCTACACCTTC.

J is TRBJ2-1 and V is TRBV7-9; maybe TRBD1 (6 bases). The CDR3 sequence is 15 residues long. Germline CDR1 SEHNR, CDR2 FQNEAQ (reference sequence). V lost 0 bases and J 3 bases, leaving 9 bases between the germline ends. CDR3 protein: CASSLAGTRYNEQFF. The CDR3 nucleotides are TGTGCCAGCAGCTTAGCCGGGACACGCTACAATGAGCAGTTCTTC.

The V gene is TRBV2, the J gene TRBJ2-3, with D uncertain. V was pared by 5 bases and J by 6 bases, with 9 bases between. CDR3 size: 12 residues. The V gene's germline CDR1 is SNHLY and CDR2 FYNNEI. CDR3 in amino acids: CASSHSRDTQYF. CDR3 nucleotide sequence: TGTGCCAGCAGTCATTCTCGGGATACGCAGTATTTT.

This clonotype appeared a few times. The rearrangement uses TRBV20-1 and TRBJ2-3; TRBD1 might be the D (6 bases). The CDR3 runs to 15 residues. Trimming took 6 bases from V and 2 from J, leaving 18 bases between them. Per the germline V gene, CDR1 is DFQATT and CDR2 is SNEGSKA (reference sequence). The CDR3 sequence is CSAPDTGRHTDTQYF. The CDR3 DNA reads as TGCAGTGCGCCCGACACAGGGAGACACACAGATACGCAGTATTTT.

In this sample, this clonotype turned up many times. An end of the junction differs from the germline gene, which may be a read error. The chain employs TRBV5-1 and TRBJ2-7, with unresolved D. Germline V lookup: CDR1 SGHRS, CDR2 YFSETQ. The CDR3 totals 13 residues. In nucleotides, the CDR3 is TGTGCCAGCAGCTTAGTAGGGTCCTACGAGCAGTACTTC. Translating it yields CASSLVGSYEQYF. The variable domain in full, completed from reference TRBV5-1 and TRBJ2-7, reads KAGVTQTPRYLIKTRGQQVTLSCSPISGHRSVSWYQQTPGQGLQFLFEYFSETQRNKGNFPGRFSGRQFSNSRSEMNVSTLELGDSALYLCASSLVGSYEQYFGPGTRLTVT.

V is TRBV3-1 and J is TRBJ2-4; 7 bases line up with TRBD2. The J call may be mistaken, given a closer DNA end match to TRBJ2-5. The germline gives CDR1 LGHDT, CDR2 YNNKEL (reference sequence). The CDR3 totals 18 residues. CDR3 region: CASSQGISRGGSGETQYF. CDR3 DNA: TGTGCCAGCAGCCAAGGAATTTCTCGCGGCGGGAGTGGCGAGACCCAGTACTTC.

This clonotype appeared a single time. This sequence joins TRBV28 and TRBJ1-4, with a possible D match to TRBD1 (5 bases). The germline CDR1 and CDR2 sequences are MDHEN and SYDVKM. The CDR3 totals 14 residues. V lost 7 bases to trimming and J lost 8 bases, with 17 bases between them. In DNA, the CDR3 is TGTGCCAGCAATCCCCAGGGTCCGGGGGAAAAACTGTTTTTT. Amino acids: CASNPQGPGEKLFF. The full variable domain, with the rest looked up from reference TRBV28 and TRBJ1-4, is DVKVTQSSRYLVKRTGEKVFLECVQDMDHENMFWYRQDPGLGLRLIYFSYDVKMKEKGDIPEGYSVSREKKERFSLILESASTNQTSMYLCASNPQGPGEKLFFGSGTQLSVL.

The CDR3 reads CASSVRPAGEKLFF. CDR3 in DNA: TGTGCCAGCAGCGTGAGACCCGCGGGTGAAAAACTGTTTTTT. This chain joins TRBV9 and TRBJ1-4; D gene ambiguous. The V end lost 2 bases, the J end lost 7 bases, and 12 bases lay between the germline ends. Germline CDR1 SGDLS, CDR2 YYNGEE. The CDR3 spans 14 residues.

In its sample, this clonotype was seen a few times. This sequence joins TRBV7-9 and TRBJ2-7; 9 positions match TRBD1. The closer fit of TRBJ2-5 to the DNA end suggests the J call may be wrong. The length of the CDR3 is 16 residues. The germline V gene encodes CDR1 SEHNR and CDR2 FQNEAQ (reference sequence). The CDR3 region is CASSLGNRGPWETQYF. DNA for the CDR3: TGTGCCAGCAGCTTAGGGAACAGGGGGCCATGGGAGACCCAGTACTTC.

The rearrangement uses TRBV7-3 and TRBJ2-4; tentatively, D is TRBD1 (6 bases). Gene TRBJ2-5 matches the end of the DNA better, so the J call may be wrong. This CDR3 has 14 amino acids. Germline assignment: CDR1 SGHTA and CDR2 FQGTGA. The DNA of the CDR3 is TGTGCCAGCAGCGCCGGGACAAGACGAGAGACCCAGTACTTC. Translation gives CASSAGTRRETQYF.

The chain links TRBV28 to TRBJ2-5; 7 bases fit TRBD1. Near its end, the DNA agrees better with TRBJ2-7, so the J call may be wrong. In germline, CDR1 is MDHEN, CDR2 SYDVKM. This CDR3 is 16 amino acids long. The CDR3 protein is CASSLYPARGFYEQYF. CDR3 bases: TGTGCCAGCAGTTTATACCCGGCCAGGGGGTTCTACGAGCAGTACTTC.

At least ten counts were recorded for this clonotype. This chain connects TRBV6-1 to TRBJ2-3; no clear D gene. The germline V gene has CDR1 MNHNS and CDR2 SASEGT. This CDR3 is built from 15 residues. Trimming pared 2 bases from V and 0 bases from J, leaving 9 bases between. In DNA, the CDR3 is TGTGCCAGCAGTGAACAAAAGGCTAGCACAGATACGCAGTATTTT. Translated: CASSEQKASTDTQYF.

This clonotype was seen ten or more times. The rearrangement joins TRBV20-1 to TRBJ2-5; 7 nucleotides align to TRBD2. There are 12 residues in the CDR3. V trimming: 4 bases; J trimming: 4 bases; junction bases outside the gene matches: 3. Germline CDR1 reads DFQATT; CDR2 reads SNEGSKA (reference sequence). CDR3 sequence reads: CSATTGGETQYF. In DNA form, the CDR3 reads TGCAGTGCTACGACGGGGGGAGAGACCCAGTACTTC.

V usage is TRBV7-9 and J usage is TRBJ2-3; 7 bases are shared with TRBD1. Germline loops: CDR1 SEHNR, CDR2 FQNEAQ (reference sequence). V trimming: 6 bases; J trimming: 3 bases; junction bases outside the gene matches: 3. This CDR3 is 13 amino acids long. The CDR3 DNA is TGTGCCAGCAGATCGACAGGGACAGATACGCAGTATTTT. This translates into CASRSTGTDTQYF.

This clonotype was observed a single time. The chain carries TRBV15 and TRBJ2-3; 14 bases are shared with TRBD2. J was trimmed by 4 bases and V by 5 bases; bases with no gene match: 11. Germline assignment: CDR1 LNHNV and CDR2 YYDKDF (reference sequence). This CDR3 contains 18 residues. CDR3 in amino acids: CATSRTGTSGSGADTQYF. CDR3 sequence (DNA): TGTGCCACCAGCCGTACCGGGACTAGCGGGAGTGGAGCAGATACGCAGTATTTT.

The CDR3 DNA reads as TGTGCCAGCAGTTACCATGTGACATCCTACACCTTC. Translation gives CASSYHVTSYTF. V gene TRBV6-6 combines with J gene TRBJ1-2; unclear D gene. In germline, CDR1 is MNHNY, CDR2 SVGAGI (reference sequence). CDR3 size: 12 residues. Deletions cut 2 bases from V and 10 bases from J, with 11 bases between.

This chain uses TRBV9 with TRBJ2-1; TRBD2 might be the D (7 bases). Trimming took 2 bases from V and 7 from J, leaving 25 bases between them. Germline CDR1 is SGDLS and CDR2 is YYNGEE. This CDR3 is built from 18 residues. The CDR3 spells CASSVAGDTCLNYNEQFF. CDR3 DNA sequence: TGTGCCAGCAGCGTGGCGGGGGACACCTGTTTAAATTATAATGAGCAGTTCTTC.

The chain uses TRBV20-1 and TRBJ2-2; 8 bases fit TRBD2. There are 14 residues in the CDR3. J lost 4 bases, V lost 4 bases, and 5 bases had no gene match. In germline, CDR1 is DFQATT, CDR2 SNEGSKA (reference sequence). CDR3 loop: CSAIRGGLTGELFF. CDR3 sequence (DNA): TGCAGTGCTATCCGGGGGGGGCTCACCGGGGAGCTGTTTTTT.

The rearrangement joins TRBV20-1 to TRBJ2-2; weak D call: TRBD1 (5 bases). Germline-derived CDR1 and CDR2 are DFQATT and SNEGSKA (reference sequence). V lost 6 bases, J lost 2 bases, and 10 bases lay in between. This CDR3 has 13 residues. Here the CDR3 DNA reads TGCAGTGCCTCCGGACACAACACCGGGGAGCTGTTTTTT. Translating gives CSASGHNTGELFF.

This chain connects TRBV20-1 to TRBJ2-7; 8 bases align to TRBD2. Germline V gene data show CDR1 as DFQATT and CDR2 as SNEGSKA (reference sequence). The J segment lost 1 base and the V segment lost 1 base, leaving 3 bases of the junction unmatched. The CDR3 is made up of 14 amino acids. CDR3 nucleotide sequence: TGCAGTGCTAGAGGACTAGCGTTGTCCTACGAGCAGTACTTC. Encoded protein: CSARGLALSYEQYF.

The V and J genes are TRBV20-1 and TRBJ2-4; possibly TRBD1 for D (6 bases). With the DNA end fitting TRBJ2-7 better, the J assignment may be wrong. Germline lookup yields CDR1 DFQATT and CDR2 SNEGSKA (reference sequence). This CDR3 region has 13 residues. This CDR3 is CSAPTGGSYEQYF. The CDR3 DNA sequence: TGCAGTGCCCCGACAGGTGGGTCCTACGAGCAGTACTTC.

The DNA for the CDR3 is TGTGCCAGCAGGGGACTAGCGGGAGGGATCGGCGAGCAGTACTTC. Its translation is CASRGLAGGIGEQYF. The chain combines TRBV6-1 with TRBJ2-1, with 16 bases lining up with TRBD2. TRBJ2-7 matches the DNA end more closely, so the J call is doubtful. The CDR3 contains 15 residues. CDR1 and CDR2 (germline): MNHNS, SASEGT.

The chain recombines TRBV11-2 with TRBJ2-5; 13 nucleotides align to TRBD2. The CDR3 length is 19 residues. With V trimmed by 1 base and J by 2 bases, 10 bases remained unmatched. CDR1 and CDR2 from the germline V gene are SGHAT and FQNNGV. The DNA of the CDR3 is TGTGCCAGCAGCTTAGCCAACAGACTAGCGGGAGGTCGGCAAGAGACCCAGTACTTC. Protein product: CASSLANRLAGGRQETQYF.